The source of this T cell receptor beta chain is a study of molecular identifiers for immune sequencing clone quantification. This clonotype was observed many times. Its specificity is not known. Findings and limits, study-wide: Whereas naive cells kept under 1% of molecules in clones above 20 RNA copies, such clones held over 99% in effectors. Spiked TCR RNA from one Jurkat cell reportedly showed up when mixed among approximately 990,000 naive cells.

The CDR3 consists of 14 residues. Germline trimming cut 6 bases from V and 7 bases from J; bases unmatched to any gene: 11. Both previously described methods and listed TCR primers were employed to make bulk TCR libraries. TCRdb re-analysed the PCR reads in MiXCR, keeping a single row per CDR3 protein. The table has hundreds of thousands of distinct CDR3 sequences, 25% seen once. Input for naive CD8 libraries was about 18,000 to 1,100,000 sorted cells; the RNA fraction used was 10%, 30% or 50%. J is TRBJ2-7 and V is TRBV12-3 or TRBV12-4; 8 positions match TRBD1. Material: naive CD8+ T cells from blood, with Jurkat cell RNA spiked in. Specified subset: FACS-sorted CD8+CD4-CCR7+CD45RA+ naive T cells. The source is a human donor in good health. Some libraries in this study had Jurkat cell RNA spiked in. The CDR3: CASRSTGANEEQYF. CDR3 nucleotide sequence: TGTGCCAGCAGATCGACAGGGGCGAATGAGGAGCAGTACTTC.